There are a few counts of the clone carrying this T cell receptor (beta chain). The data stem from a study of T-cell reconstitution after alpha-beta-depleted transplantation in children. Unique molecular identifiers featured in how the TCRbeta library was prepared. Using its own MiXCR run on the PCR reads, TCRdb lists one record per CDR3 protein. The sample includes roughly 500,000 distinct CDR3 sequences, about 31% of them seen just once. Germline V gives CDR1 SGHTA, CDR2 FQGNSA. This CDR3 region has 12 residues. The ends were cut back, 5 bases at V and 12 bases at J, with 14 bases in the middle. The TCR sequence derives from a human donor who donated a stem cell graft to a child with aplastic anemia. The chain uses TRBV7-2 and TRBJ2-1; D remains unclear. The material sequenced was PBMCs from the stem cell graft donor, taken from the stem cell graft. Written as DNA, the CDR3 is TGTGCCAGCAGCGCCTCTCGGGCCCGGCAGTTCTTC. Translation gives CASSASRARQFF. Variable domain in full (rest from reference TRBV7-2 and TRBJ2-1): GAGVSQSPSNKVTEKGKDVELRCDPISGHTALYWYRQSLGQGLEFLIYFQGNSAPDKSGLPSDRFSAERTGGSVSTLTIQRTQQEDSAVYLCASSASRARQFFGPGTRLTVL.